The 10 T cell receptor beta chains in this list originate from one sample, sequenced in a study of T cell repertoires in cytomegalovirus infection. Each CDR3 protein is one row after TCRdb ran MiXCR on the reads. The table includes about 450,000 distinct CDR3 sequences, roughly 30% detected once. The sequencing sample was made of PBMCs. The receptors shown here come from a human donor in good health (CMV status not recorded). Some clones in this sample may be carry-over from other donors' samples.

This clonotype has only a few counts. The chain combines TRBV4-3 with TRBJ2-7; D not certain. V was clipped by 4 bases and J by 2 bases, with 18 bases between them. CDR1 is LGHNA, CDR2 YSLEER, per germline. The CDR3 is made up of 16 amino acids. The CDR3 region has the DNA TGCGCCAGCAGCCCCCGTGCAAGGGTTCAACCCTACGAGCAGTACTTC. It specifies CASSPRARVQPYEQYF.

This clonotype has more than one count but fewer than ten. The J gene is TRBJ2-3, the V gene TRBV15; TRBD1 aligns across 9 bases. Germline CDR1 reads LNHNV; CDR2 reads YYDKDF (reference sequence). After removal of 0 bases from V and 15 bases from J, the junction contained 7 bases not matched to a gene. The CDR3 has 13 residues. The CDR3 sequence is CATSREPRDREYF. The DNA for the CDR3 is TGTGCCACCAGCAGAGAGCCGAGGGACAGGGAATATTTT.

As to this clonotype: Its ends do not fully match the called genes, so a read error is possible. The rearrangement links TRBV25-1 to TRBJ1-4; perhaps TRBD1 as D (5 bases). The length of the CDR3 is 15 residues. CDR1 is MGHDK and CDR2 is SYGVNS in the germline V gene. Here the CDR3 DNA reads TGTGACAGCAGTGAATACCCGGTGGGGGGTGAAAAACTGTTTTTT. It yields the protein CDSSEYPVGGEKLFF.

This clonotype was observed many times. This chain connects TRBV11-2 to TRBJ2-3; perhaps TRBD2 as D (6 bases). The CDR3 loop spans 15 amino acids. CDR1 and CDR2 (germline): SGHAT, FQNNGV. With 4 bases removed from V and 0 bases from J, the gap between germline ends came to 11 bases. Written as DNA, the CDR3 is TGTGCCAGCAGCTACGGGGGTCCTAGCACAGATACGCAGTATTTT. It codes for CASSYGGPSTDTQYF.

The chain recombines TRBV7-2 with TRBJ2-1; the D is unclear. The V end was cut by 3 bases, the J end by 5 bases, with 8 bases between. The CDR3 length is 13 residues. The germline CDR1 and CDR2 sequences are SGHTA and FQGNSA. The CDR3 DNA reads TGTGCCAGCAGCTTTGAACGAGACAATGAGCAGTTCTTC. This translates into CASSFERDNEQFF.

This clonotype showed up just a few times. This chain links TRBV27 with TRBJ1-1, with D perhaps matching TRBD1 (5 bases). The V gene lost 2 bases and the J gene lost 6 bases, with 16 bases spanning the gap. CDR1 is MNHEY and CDR2 is SMNVEV in the germline V gene (reference sequence). CDR3 length: 15 amino acids. CDR3 in amino acids: CASSLRGKGVAEAFF. CDR3 coding DNA: TGTGCCAGCAGTTTAAGAGGGAAAGGGGTTGCTGAAGCTTTCTTT.

The chain couples TRBV6-6 to TRBJ1-4; 9 bases fit TRBD1. Germline lookup yields CDR1 MNHNY and CDR2 SVGAGI (reference sequence). CDR3 length: 16 residues. Germline trimming cut 5 bases from V and 5 bases from J; bases unmatched to any gene: 9. The CDR3 sequence: CASSPPPGQGNEKLFF. The CDR3 DNA sequence: TGTGCCAGCAGTCCGCCGCCGGGACAGGGAAATGAAAAACTGTTTTTT.

J is TRBJ1-5 and V is TRBV5-6; 8 positions agree with TRBD1. Trimming cost V 2 bases and J 5 bases; bases outside gene matches: 3. Germline-derived CDR1 and CDR2 are SGHDT and YYEEEE. This CDR3 has 14 amino acids. CDR3 region: CASSLQGDDQPQHF. In DNA form, the CDR3 reads TGTGCCAGCAGCTTACAGGGGGATGATCAGCCCCAGCATTTT.

The genes are TRBV5-6 and TRBJ2-3; 14 positions agree with TRBD2. V lost 4 bases to trimming and J lost 5 bases; unmatched junction nucleotides: 9. The germline V gene has CDR1 SGHDT and CDR2 YYEEEE. The CDR3 totals 17 residues. In DNA, the CDR3 is TGTGCCAGCAGCCTGCCGGGACTAGCGGGGGTGTTAGATACGCAGTATTTT. Its protein product is CASSLPGLAGVLDTQYF.

The sample holds many counts of this clonotype. The rearrangement links TRBV7-6 to TRBJ2-2; 10 bases match TRBD1. The CDR3 runs 17 residues. Germline CDR1 SGHVS, CDR2 FNYEAQ. V dropped 4 bases and J dropped 5; count of bases not matched to a gene: 10. The CDR3 DNA follows: TGTGCCAGCAGCTCCCTCCTGGACAGGGGGAGGACCGGGGAGCTGTTTTTT. Protein sequence: CASSSLLDRGRTGELFF.